This T cell receptor beta chain was profiled in a study of cytomegalovirus exposure and HLA in healthy donors. The study, taken as a whole, reports: The classifier was said to identify cytomegalovirus status with high specificity and sensitivity. Some TCR beta chains (more than 150 of them) were listed as cytomegalovirus-associated. In vitro data verified three CMV-associated chains as specific for CMV antigens.

Sequenced by immunoSEQ multiplex PCR; TCRdb stores in-frame clones only, minus some. The sample contains some 63,000 clones, roughly 90% of which appear only once. This clone was recorded only once. The antigen is not known. The donors were in the roughly 120-subject validation cohort; that cohort was separate from the approximately 670-subject first cohort. The origin of this receptor is a woman under 30 in good health and CMV-seronegative. Specimen: PBMCs.

CDR3 in amino acids: CASSLSRTYEQYF. The DNA for the CDR3 is TGTGCCAGCAGTTTATCCAGAACCTACGAGCAGTACTTC. This chain connects TRBV27 to TRBJ2-7; D ambiguous. Germline CDR1 and CDR2: MNHEY and SMNVEV (reference sequence). The CDR3 is made up of 13 amino acids. With 0 bases removed from V and 2 bases from J, the gap between germline ends came to 5 bases.